The entry below gives a single T cell receptor (beta chain) sequence along with its context. This clonotype qualifies as medium-sized (0.01 to 0.1%). Its antigen is still unknown. Within one base of it there is no much larger clone, and no base qualities were kept. These data belong to a study of immune aging and cytomegalovirus after organ transplant (dated by TCRdb to about 2021). For the study in its entirety: All transplant recipients received three-drug immunosuppression with prednisone, tacrolimus, and mycophenolate.

This specimen's time point label, per the study, means: five sample-tagged time points from pre-transplant (day -1) to day 368 post-transplant, pooled. After thawing, PBMC were stimulated with a CMV IE-1 overlapping peptide library for about 12 hours, with no transport inhibitors added. After thawing, cells rested overnight before stimulation in R10 medium with CD28/CD49d costimulation. The IE-1 peptide library was made up of 15-amino-acid peptides with 11-amino-acid overlaps. Samples from each time point were barcoded using BD Single-Cell Multiplexing Kit Sample Tags, then pooled and stained with sorting antibodies plus oligo-conjugated anti-CD45RA. A BD FACSAria III was used to sort CMV-responsive CD8+CD137+ and CD4+CD154+ T cells at 4-way purity. Blood samples were drawn into EDTA vacutainers and processed by Ficoll gradient within 1-24 hours. Library generation was performed with single-cell sequencing. The instrument given in TCRdb is Illumina NovaSeq 6000. The BD Rhapsody Targeted mRNA and AbSeq Reagent Kit, in a microwell format, was used for cell capture and library preparation. The libraries included TCR, sample tags, AbSeq, and targeted mRNA drawn from the Human T-Cell Expression Panel together with custom TOX and TOX2 primers. An Illumina NovaSeq was used to sequence the libraries. From the authors' description of their analysis: The analysis covered about 10,000 cells in total, of which over 7,000 were CD8 T cells and around 4,000 were CD8 T cells with an identifiable TCR CDR3. On the Seven Bridges Genomics platform, raw data were run through the BD Rhapsody Targeted Analysis Pipeline with V(D)J processing. Quality control, Sample Tag demultiplexing with Lex-BDSMK, clone identification with VDJ Explorer, and Seurat clustering were all done in SeqGeq 1.6.0. Clones making up <1% of CD8 T cells were classified as non-expanded, and clones making up >2.5% of the sample were classified as clonal expansions. TCRdb reprocessed the public reads (quality trimming at Q25 with fastp, clone calling with MiXCR) and kept in-frame beta chains. CDR3 protein sequences are deduplicated, and each keeps its most common genes and DNA. Clone size and V and J calls follow TCRdb, not the original study. This sample holds tens of thousands of distinct CDR3 sequences; roughly a third were observed only once. Approximately 26% of the sample rests with the top ten.

The germline V gene encodes CDR1 DFQATT and CDR2 SNEGSKA (reference sequence). The germline V end is reduced by 3 bases and the J end by 5 bases; junction bases left unmatched: 12. From cysteine to phenylalanine, the CDR3 is 15 amino acids long. The only DNA kept is the CDR3, 45 bases in frame from the first base. What the authors observed across the whole study: Since the sequencing data did not include a CD57 measurement, a conservative gene-based definition of aging was used in its place. TEMRA cells made up a larger share of large clones, and the seven largest clones (over 1,900 cells) gained aged and TEMRA cells while losing TCM cells. Following viremia, cells with an aged phenotype rose post-transplant no matter the clone size, with the increase showing up earlier in large clones (days 200-264) than in small clones.

The receptor comes from a female donor who had a heart transplant and CMV viremia. The specimen was CMV peptide-activated CD4+ and CD8+ T cells sorted from blood, collected at five time points, pooled. Read against the paper, the sample's cell subset or site label means: sorted CD8+CD137+ and CD4+CD154+ T cells after 12 to 13 h CMV IE-1 peptide stimulation. The rearrangement joined TRBV20-1 to TRBJ2-5, with 7 bases aligning to TRBD2. The base sequence is TGCAGTGCTAGGCCGCCTAGCGGAGATGGGGAGACCCAGTACTTC. The translation is CSARPPSGDGETQYF.